These 16 T cell receptor beta chains were sequenced from one sample in a study of CXCR3-negative and CXCR3-positive naive CD8 T cells. TRB cDNA libraries were made by UMI-labeled 5' RACE. Following a re-call of the 5' RACE reads, TCRdb has one entry per CDR3 protein and lacks DNA. With 75,000 to 100,000 distinct CDR3 sequences in the sample, the ten largest clones hold about 1.6%. The sample was naive CXCR3- CD8+ T cells from blood. Subset specified: CD45RO-CCR7+CD27+CD95- naive CD8+ T cells lacking CXCR3 (TNR3-). The origin of the receptors is a human donor in good health. Some clones in this sample may be carry-over from other donors' samples.

V usage is TRBV19 and J usage is TRBJ1-2. The CDR3 runs 12 residues. Germline V lookup: CDR1 LNHDA, CDR2 SQIVND (reference sequence). This CDR3 reads CASSMGIYGYTF.

The J gene is TRBJ2-3, the V gene TRBV6-2 or TRBV6-3; as DNA is missing, the TRBD1 call by TCRdb cannot be tested. Looked up from germline, CDR1 is MNHEY and CDR2 is SVGEGT. The length of the CDR3 is 14 residues. The CDR3 is CASSRGLATDTQYF.

This chain uses TRBV6-6 with TRBJ1-1. Germline V CDR1 and CDR2: MNHNY, SVGAGI (reference sequence). The CDR3 runs to 14 residues. This chain's CDR3 is CASTPHYMNTEAFF.

This chain connects TRBV15 to TRBJ2-1; TCRdb's D call, TRBD1, is unchecked because there is no DNA. The CDR3 runs to 16 residues. Germline values: CDR1 LNHNV, CDR2 YYDKDF (reference sequence). CDR3 residues: CATSRRTGWTANEQFF.

This sequence joins TRBV6-6 and TRBJ2-1; absent DNA, TCRdb's TRBD2 call cannot be checked. Germline V gives CDR1 MNHNY, CDR2 SVGAGI (reference sequence). CDR3 length: 17 residues. The CDR3: CASSYSTLAAPGNEQFF.

The V and J genes are TRBV11-2 and TRBJ2-2; the D call of TRBD1 rests on TCRdb alone, since no DNA is present to check it. The length of the CDR3 is 13 residues. CDR1 is SGHAT, CDR2 FQNNGV, per germline. The CDR3 protein is CASSLSRPGELFF.

V usage is TRBV29-1 and J usage is TRBJ2-2; TCRdb's D gene call, TRBD2, goes unchecked for lack of DNA. CDR1 and CDR2 (germline): SQVTM, ANQGSEA. The CDR3 sequence is 13 residues long. The CDR3 protein is CSVERGAVGELFF.

The V call is TRBV4-1, the J call TRBJ2-1; lacking DNA, the TRBD1 call made by TCRdb goes unchecked. The CDR3 runs 13 residues. Germline V gives CDR1 MGHRA, CDR2 YSYEKL. The CDR3 sequence: CASSHQGGGEQFF.

The chain links TRBV12-3 or TRBV12-4 to TRBJ1-2; TCRdb selects TRBD1, and the lack of DNA leaves this call unchecked. The CDR3 has 13 amino acids. This CDR3 is CASSLGQGHGYTF.

The J gene is TRBJ2-7, the V gene TRBV5-8. CDR1 is SGHTS, CDR2 YDEGEE, per germline. The CDR3 consists of 12 residues. CDR3 in amino acids: CASSFSPRVQYF.

The chain recombines TRBV15 with TRBJ2-5; TCRdb indicates TRBD2, and absent DNA this call remains unverified. Germline CDR1 LNHNV, CDR2 YYDKDF (reference sequence). CDR3 size: 16 residues. The CDR3 spells CATSPARPSGKETQYF. The full variable domain, its missing parts supplied by reference TRBV15 and TRBJ2-5, is DAMVIQNPRYQVTQFGKPVTLSCSQTLNHNVMYWYQQKSSQAPKLLFHYYDKDFNNEADTPDNFQSRRPNTSFCFLDIRSPGLGDTAMYLCATSPARPSGKETQYFGPGTRLLVL.

The chain recombines TRBV5-1 with TRBJ1-2; TCRdb's assignment of TRBD1 cannot be checked, as there is no DNA. The CDR3 loop spans 14 amino acids. In germline, CDR1 is SGHRS, CDR2 YFSETQ. CDR3 region: CASSLGPGGDGYTF.

The chain recombines TRBV12-3 or TRBV12-4 with TRBJ2-2; TCRdb calls TRBD2, which cannot be checked without DNA. The length of the CDR3 is 16 residues. This chain's CDR3 is CASRTFAGSNTGELFF.

This sequence joins TRBV10-3 and TRBJ2-1. Germline V gene data show CDR1 as ENHRY and CDR2 as SYGVKD. The CDR3 totals 13 residues. The CDR3 sequence: CAILRDSYNEQFF.

CDR3 amino acids: CASSFPDSNTGELFF. This chain links TRBV28 with TRBJ2-2. The CDR3 loop spans 15 amino acids. The germline CDR1 and CDR2 sequences are MDHEN and SYDVKM.

V and J are TRBV7-9 and TRBJ2-1. This CDR3 region has 15 residues. Germline CDR1 and CDR2: SEHNR and FQNEAQ (reference sequence). CDR3: CASSTSGTNYNEQFF.